The 20 T cell receptor beta chains in this list originate from one sample, sequenced in a study of identical twins (TCRdb year 2016). Library method: 5' RACE. Sequencing used an Illumina HiSeq 2000. The public reads were reprocessed in TCRdb via fastp at Q25 and MiXCR, keeping in-frame beta chains. Identical CDR3 proteins give one entry, which carries the most common genes and DNA. This sample is represented by 210,000 or so distinct CDR3 sequences; 7.5% of them were singletons. The top ten constitute about 1.8% of the sample. In addition, the sample was reused for a study of yellow fever vaccine responses in identical twins.

The sequenced material came from memory (CD45RO+) T cells sorted from blood. According to the study, the label for this sample's cell subset or site signals: CD45RO+ enriched T cells. These receptors all come from a woman between 18 and 30 years old in good health.

This clonotype was seen only a few times. The J gene is TRBJ2-1, the V gene TRBV5-1, with D perhaps TRBD1 (6 bases). The CDR3 has 15 residues. Germline V gives CDR1 SGHRS, CDR2 YFSETQ. V was trimmed by 0 bases and J by 6 bases, leaving 13 bases between them. CDR3 sequence (DNA): TGCGCCAGCAGCTTGGAGGGACAAGCCCTCAATGAGCAGTTCTTC. Translated: CASSLEGQALNEQFF.

This clonotype was observed at least ten times. The chain carries TRBV6-6 and TRBJ2-2; D is unresolved. The CDR3 loop spans 13 amino acids. Deletions cut 7 bases from V and 1 base from J, with 7 bases between. In germline, CDR1 is MNHNY, CDR2 SVGAGI (reference sequence). The chain's CDR3 is CASTWLNTGELFF. The CDR3 DNA reads as TGTGCCAGCACCTGGTTGAACACCGGGGAGCTGTTTTTT.

This chain's CDR3 is CASSPNRYEQFF. CDR3 DNA sequence: TGTGCCAGCAGTCCAAACAGGTATGAGCAGTTCTTC. This chain connects TRBV12-3 or TRBV12-4 to TRBJ2-1; possibly TRBD1 for D (5 bases). This CDR3 comprises 12 residues. Trimming pared 5 bases from V and 8 bases from J, leaving 10 bases between.

V and J are TRBV4-3 and TRBJ2-1; 8 bases are shared with TRBD2. Germline V CDR1 and CDR2: LGHNA, YSLEER. V dropped 4 bases and J dropped 12; count of bases not matched to a gene: 11. This CDR3 is built from 14 residues. This CDR3 is CASSREGLARRQFF. The CDR3 DNA sequence: TGCGCCAGCAGCCGGGAAGGACTAGCCCGTCGGCAGTTCTTC.

This clonotype showed up just once. The rearrangement joins TRBV4-2 to TRBJ2-7, with unresolved D. Trimming stripped 0 bases from V and 0 bases from J, with 6 bases between. This CDR3 contains 14 residues. From germline, CDR1 is LGHNA and CDR2 YNFKEQ. The CDR3 is CASSQDTNSYEQYF. The DNA for the CDR3 is TGTGCCAGCAGCCAAGATACGAACTCCTACGAGCAGTACTTC.

This chain links TRBV7-3 with TRBJ2-3; 9 bases are a match to TRBD2. The junction had 7 bases not matched to a gene; V was cut back by 5 bases and J by 4 bases. The CDR3 loop spans 15 amino acids. Germline V gene sequence: CDR1 SGHTA, CDR2 FQGTGA. DNA of the CDR3: TGTGCCAGCAGCCTCAGCGGGGGGAGGTCAGATACGCAGTATTTT. Protein: CASSLSGGRSDTQYF.

This clonotype showed up just a few times. The CDR3, as DNA: TGTGCCATCAGTGAGATCTCTGGTCCTGGGTGGAATGGCTACACCTTC. Protein product: CAISEISGPGWNGYTF. This chain links TRBV10-3 with TRBJ1-2; D is unresolved. Per germline, CDR1 ENHRY and CDR2 SYGVKD. Trimming stripped 2 bases from V and 6 bases from J, with 19 bases between. The CDR3 has 16 amino acids.

This clonotype showed up many times. For the CDR3, the DNA is TGTGCCACCAGCAGAGGAACCGGGACAGTAAACATTCAGTACTTC. It encodes CATSRGTGTVNIQYF. The V call is TRBV15, the J call TRBJ2-4, with 7 bases identical to TRBD1. CDR1 and CDR2 from the germline V gene are LNHNV and YYDKDF (reference sequence). V shed 1 base, J shed 6 bases, and the junction held 6 bases outside the gene matches. CDR3 length: 15 amino acids.

The chain has TRBV2 and TRBJ2-5; D possibly corresponds to TRBD1 (6 bases). V was pared by 6 bases and J by 10 bases, with 18 bases between. Germline V gene sequence: CDR1 SNHLY, CDR2 FYNNEI. This CDR3 spans 13 amino acids. The chain's CDR3 is CASRPQGLENQYF. The CDR3 DNA reads as TGTGCCAGCAGACCACAGGGCCTGGAAAACCAGTACTTC.

This clonotype was counted many times. This chain joins TRBV5-5 and TRBJ2-2, with D uncertain. This CDR3 has 16 amino acids. Germline V CDR1 and CDR2: SGHKS, YYEKEE (reference sequence). Trimming pared 0 bases from V and 1 base from J, leaving 10 bases between. DNA of the CDR3: TGTGCCAGCAGCTTGGGAGTGGTCAGGAACACCGGGGAGCTGTTTTTT. It is translated as CASSLGVVRNTGELFF.

This clonotype was found a few times. The rearrangement joins TRBV20-1 to TRBJ2-3; perhaps TRBD2 as D (6 bases). The CDR3 contains 15 residues. Per germline, CDR1 DFQATT and CDR2 SNEGSKA (reference sequence). Between the trimmed V and J ends, which lost 3 bases and 0 bases, there was a span of 13 bases. The CDR3 region is CSARHRLGSTDTQYF. The CDR3 nucleotides read TGCAGTGCTAGGCATCGACTAGGGAGCACAGATACGCAGTATTTT.

This chain uses TRBV12-3 or TRBV12-4 with TRBJ1-5, with TRBD1 as a possible D gene (6 bases). Trimming shortened V by 6 bases and J by 2 bases, and 14 bases separated the two germline ends. This CDR3 has 15 residues. DNA of the CDR3: TGTGCCAGCAGACCTACAGGGTTTGGCAATCAGCCCCAGCATTTT. Translation gives CASRPTGFGNQPQHF.

This rearrangement joins TRBV2 to TRBJ2-5, with a tentative D call TRBD2 (6 bases). CDR1 and CDR2 (germline): SNHLY, FYNNEI. This CDR3 is built from 12 residues. Trimming took off 10 bases at V and 5 bases at J, with 14 bases between the two ends. The CDR3 sequence is CATRRETETQYF. The CDR3 DNA follows: TGTGCCACAAGGCGGGAAACCGAGACCCAGTACTTC.

This clonotype was recorded many times. The chain joins TRBV19 to TRBJ2-3, with no clear D. This CDR3 spans 11 amino acids. Germline V gene sequence: CDR1 LNHDA, CDR2 SQIVND (reference sequence). The CDR3, as DNA: TGTGCGTCGGCGTTCACAGATACGCAGTATTTT. Amino acid sequence: CASAFTDTQYF. Full variable domain (remainder filled in from reference TRBV19 and TRBJ2-3): DGGITQSPKYLFRKEGQNVTLSCEQNLNHDAMYWYRQDPGQGLRLIYYSQIVNDFQKGDIAEGYSVSREKKESFPLTVTSAQKNPTAFYLCASAFTDTQYFGPGTRLTVL.

The chain links TRBV6-5 to TRBJ2-7; 11 nucleotides match TRBD1. V lost 4 bases and J lost 8; bases outside the gene matches: 7. Germline loops: CDR1 MNHEY, CDR2 SVGAGI. The CDR3 totals 14 residues. CDR3 residues: CASSSRDRGSKQYF. The CDR3 nucleotides are TGTGCCAGCAGTTCCCGGGACAGGGGGAGTAAGCAGTACTTC.

This clonotype has a count of ten or more. The CDR3 spells CASSLIVYTGELFF. The CDR3 DNA follows: TGTGCCAGCAGCTTAATCGTATACACCGGGGAGCTGTTTTTT. This chain uses TRBV7-2 with TRBJ2-2; D is undetermined. The CDR3 totals 14 residues. CDR1 is SGHTA, CDR2 FQGNSA, per germline. V was cut by 2 bases and J by 3 bases, with 7 bases left in between. The full variable domain, in which reference TRBV7-2 and TRBJ2-2 provide the parts outside the CDR3, is GAGVSQSPSNKVTEKGKDVELRCDPISGHTALYWYRQSLGQGLEFLIYFQGNSAPDKSGLPSDRFSAERTGGSVSTLTIQRTQQEDSAVYLCASSLIVYTGELFFGEGSRLTVL.

V is TRBV30 and J is TRBJ1-4; 7 nucleotides line up with TRBD1. From germline, CDR1 is GTSNPN and CDR2 SVGIG (reference sequence). With V trimmed by 5 bases and J by 3 bases, 3 bases remained unmatched. The CDR3 extends over 13 amino acids. The CDR3 nucleotides are TGTGCCTGGGAGGGACAGTCTAATGAAAAACTGTTTTTT. Translating it yields CAWEGQSNEKLFF.

This clonotype was recorded only once. The genes are TRBV7-2 and TRBJ2-5, with D possibly being TRBD1 (5 bases). V lost 2 bases, J lost 6 bases, and 10 bases lay in between. The CDR3 runs 13 residues. Germline V gives CDR1 SGHTA, CDR2 FQGNSA. CDR3 residues: CASSLSQGQTQYF. For the CDR3, the DNA is TGTGCCAGCAGCTTATCGCAGGGCCAGACCCAGTACTTC.

This sequence joins TRBV20-1 and TRBJ1-5, with D possibly TRBD1 on 5 matching bases. The CDR3 totals 12 residues. From germline, CDR1 is DFQATT and CDR2 SNEGSKA (reference sequence). Between the trimmed V and J ends, which lost 3 bases and 6 bases, there was a span of 9 bases. This CDR3 is CSASDGGQPQHF. CDR3 nucleotides: TGCAGTGCTAGCGACGGGGGTCAGCCCCAGCATTTT.

This clonotype was observed many times. The rearrangement joins TRBV7-2 to TRBJ1-2; D gene unclear. V was shortened by 1 base and J by 2 bases, with 5 bases between the two germline ends. In germline, CDR1 is SGHTA, CDR2 FQGNSA. The CDR3 runs to 13 residues. The CDR3 nucleotides read TGTGCCAGCAGCTTAGGACGGAACTATGGCTACACCTTC. Translated: CASSLGRNYGYTF.